The table lists the clone carrying this T cell receptor beta chain with a count of one. The data are from a study of Ad26.COV2.S vaccination and SARS-CoV-2 variants. Described treatment: about 20 received Ad26.COV2.S at low or high dose, single or two shots; 5 received placebo; per-sample allocation not given. Sampling took place 63 days after the first vaccine or placebo injection. This CDR3 comprises 15 residues. Germline V gives CDR1 MDHEN, CDR2 SYDVKM. V trimming: 6 bases; J trimming: 5 bases; junction bases outside the gene matches: 8. Some clones are missing from TCRdb's copy, which holds only in-frame ones; the method was immunoSEQ multiplex PCR. The sample has 350,000 to 400,000 clones; approximately 89% are singletons.

The source was peripheral blood, collected in a trial of Ad26.COV2.S vaccine versus placebo. The V and J genes are TRBV28 and TRBJ1-4; 8 positions agree with TRBD1. The clonotype was recovered from a person between 18 and 59 years old who received the Ad26.COV2.S COVID-19 vaccine or a placebo. CDR3 in DNA: TGTGCCAGCAGAATAAAGACAGGGGCAAATGAAAAACTGTTTTTT. It yields the protein CASRIKTGANEKLFF.